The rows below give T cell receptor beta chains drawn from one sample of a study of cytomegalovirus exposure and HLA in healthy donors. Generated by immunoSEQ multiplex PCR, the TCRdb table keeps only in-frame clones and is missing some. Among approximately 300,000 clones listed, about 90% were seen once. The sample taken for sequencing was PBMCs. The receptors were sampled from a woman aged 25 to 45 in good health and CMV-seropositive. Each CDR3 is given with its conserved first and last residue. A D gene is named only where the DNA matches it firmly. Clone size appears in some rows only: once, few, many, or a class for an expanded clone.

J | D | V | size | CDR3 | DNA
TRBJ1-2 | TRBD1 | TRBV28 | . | CASSPRGRPSYGYTF | TGTGCCAGCAGTCCCAGGGGGAGGCCAAGCTATGGCTACACCTTC
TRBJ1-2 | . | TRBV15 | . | CATSRAITGLNGYTF | TGTGCCACCAGCAGAGCAATTACAGGTTTGAATGGCTACACCTTC
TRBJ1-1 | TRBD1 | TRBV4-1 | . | CASRSGQGIEAFF | TGCGCCAGCAGATCCGGACAGGGGATTGAAGCTTTCTTT
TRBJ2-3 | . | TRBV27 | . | CASSLTVLGTDTQYF | TGTGCCAGCAGTTTAACAGTTTTGGGCACAGATACGCAGTATTTT
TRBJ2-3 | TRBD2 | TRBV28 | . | CASSLTAGLAGDTQYF | TGTGCCAGCAGTTTAACGGCGGGACTAGCTGGAGATACGCAGTATTTT
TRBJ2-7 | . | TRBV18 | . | CASSPPTRNEQYF | TGTGCCAGCTCACCACCGACCCGCAACGAGCAGTACTTC
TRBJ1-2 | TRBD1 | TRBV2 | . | CASRAGGYGYTF | TGTGCCAGCAGGGCAGGGGGCTATGGCTACACCTTC
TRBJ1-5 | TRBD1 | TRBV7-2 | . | CASSPDRGVNQPQHF | TGTGCCAGCAGCCCCGACAGGGGGGTCAATCAGCCCCAGCATTTT
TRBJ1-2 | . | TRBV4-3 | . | CASSQDVQGPGYTF | TGCGCCAGCAGCCAAGATGTTCAGGGCCCCGGCTACACCTTC
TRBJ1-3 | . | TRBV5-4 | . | CASSFDGNTIYF | TGTGCCAGCAGCTTCGATGGAAACACCATATATTTT
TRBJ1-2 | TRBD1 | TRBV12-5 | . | CASGPGTGYNYGYTF | TGTGCTAGTGGTCCAGGGACAGGTTATAACTATGGCTACACCTTC
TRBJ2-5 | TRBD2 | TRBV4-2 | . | CASSQFGGRLQETQYF | TGTGCCAGCAGCCAATTTGGCGGGAGGCTCCAAGAGACCCAGTACTTC
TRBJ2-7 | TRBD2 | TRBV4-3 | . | CASSQEPTTLAASYEQYF | TGCGCCAGCAGCCAAGAACCCACCACGCTAGCGGCCTCCTACGAGCAGTACTTC
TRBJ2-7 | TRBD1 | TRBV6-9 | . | CASSPEGQDAYEQYF | TGTGCCAGCAGCCCGGAGGGACAGGACGCCTACGAGCAGTACTTC
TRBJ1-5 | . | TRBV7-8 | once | CASSLRGAGGNQPQHF | TGTGCCAGCAGCCTAAGGGGGGCGGGGGGCAATCAGCCCCAGCATTTT
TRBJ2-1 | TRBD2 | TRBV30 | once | CAWTKTSGRNNEQFF | TGTGCCTGGACTAAAACTAGCGGACGGAACAATGAGCAGTTCTTC
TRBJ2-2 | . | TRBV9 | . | CASSVEGAGSTGELFF | TGTGCCAGCAGCGTAGAAGGAGCAGGCTCCACCGGGGAGCTGTTTTTT
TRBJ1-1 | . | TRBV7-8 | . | CASTPQVANTEAFF | TGTGCCAGCACTCCACAGGTGGCGAACACTGAAGCTTTCTTT
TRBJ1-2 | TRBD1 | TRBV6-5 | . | CASRPGQGRGYTF | TGTGCCAGCAGACCGGGACAGGGTCGTGGCTACACCTTC
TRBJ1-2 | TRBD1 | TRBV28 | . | CASSQTGAHYYGYTF | TGTGCCAGCAGTCAAACAGGGGCCCACTACTATGGCTACACCTTC
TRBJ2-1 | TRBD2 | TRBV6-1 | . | CASPSGSGYNEQFF | TGTGCCAGTCCGAGCGGGAGTGGATACAATGAGCAGTTCTTC
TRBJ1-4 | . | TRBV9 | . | CASSPTPATNEKLFF | TGTGCCAGCAGCCCCACCCCAGCAACTAATGAAAAACTGTTTTTT
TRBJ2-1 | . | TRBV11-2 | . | CASRSTLISYNEQFF | TGTGCCAGCAGGTCGACACTGATCTCCTACAATGAGCAGTTCTTC
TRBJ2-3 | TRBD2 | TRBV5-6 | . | CASSSNKRWTRGTDTQYF | TGTGCCAGCAGCTCTAATAAGCGCTGGACTAGGGGCACAGATACGCAGTATTTT
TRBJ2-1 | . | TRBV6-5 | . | CASRSPGSYNEQFF | TGTGCCAGCAGGTCCCCGGGCTCCTACAATGAGCAGTTCTTC
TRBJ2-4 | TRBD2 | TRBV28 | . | CASTPVGSGRSAKNIQYF | TGTGCCAGCACCCCCGTCGGTAGCGGGAGGTCTGCCAAAAACATTCAGTACTTC
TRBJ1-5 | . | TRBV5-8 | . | CASNVLVLGNQPQHF | TGTGCCAGCAATGTTCTGGTCCTCGGCAATCAGCCCCAGCATTTT
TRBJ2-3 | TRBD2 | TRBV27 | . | CASSSGTSGRGDTQYF | TGTGCCAGCAGTTCCGGGACTAGCGGGAGAGGGGATACGCAGTATTTT
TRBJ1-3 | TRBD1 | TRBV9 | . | CASNPSEGTGGNTIYF | TGTGCCAGCAACCCTAGTGAAGGGACAGGGGGAAACACCATATATTTT
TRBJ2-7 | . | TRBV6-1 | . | CASTKDTSYEQYF | TGTGCCAGCACAAAAGACACGTCCTACGAGCAGTACTTC
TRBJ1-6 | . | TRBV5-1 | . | CASSLSGVGSPLHF | TGCGCCAGCAGCTTGAGCGGTGTTGGGTCACCCCTCCACTTT
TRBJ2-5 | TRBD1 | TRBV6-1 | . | CASRDRGFQETQYF | TGTGCCAGCAGGGACAGGGGGTTCCAAGAGACCCAGTACTTC
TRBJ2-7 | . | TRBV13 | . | CASSFRGTNYEQYF | TGTGCCAGCAGCTTCCGTGGGACAAATTACGAGCAGTACTTC
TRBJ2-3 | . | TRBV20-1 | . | CSASHQDTQYF | TGCAGTGCTAGTCACCAGGATACGCAGTATTTT
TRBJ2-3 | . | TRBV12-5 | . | CASGLESGLADTQYF | TGTGCTAGTGGTTTGGAGTCAGGGCTCGCAGATACGCAGTATTTT
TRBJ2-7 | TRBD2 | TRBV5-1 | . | CASSALAGTYEQYF | TGCGCCAGCAGTGCGTTAGCGGGGACCTACGAGCAGTACTTC
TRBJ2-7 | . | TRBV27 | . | CASSQTAGYEQYF | TGTGCCAGCAGCCAAACCGCGGGCTACGAGCAGTACTTC
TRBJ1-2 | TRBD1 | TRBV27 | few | CASRRGDRVREGYTF | TGTGCCAGCAGACGAGGCGACAGGGTACGAGAGGGCTACACCTTC
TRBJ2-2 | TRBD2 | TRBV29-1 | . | CSVGLANTGELFF | TGCAGCGTTGGACTAGCTAACACCGGGGAGCTGTTTTTT
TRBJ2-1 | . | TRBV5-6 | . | CASSSGLSSYNEQFF | TGTGCCAGCAGCTCTGGATTATCCTCCTACAATGAGCAGTTCTTC
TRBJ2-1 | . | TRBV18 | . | CASSFTGVNEQFF | TGTGCCAGCTCCTTTACGGGGGTCAATGAGCAGTTCTTC
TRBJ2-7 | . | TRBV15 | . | CATSRGLGAGQYF | TGTGCCACCAGCAGAGGCTTAGGAGCGGGGCAGTACTTC
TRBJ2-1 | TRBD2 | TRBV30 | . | CAWSVGGAFEQFF | TGTGCCTGGAGTGTCGGGGGGGCCTTTGAGCAGTTCTTC
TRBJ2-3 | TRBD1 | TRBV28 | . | CASTVGGRGSDTQYF | TGTGCCAGCACGGTAGGGGGCAGGGGATCAGATACGCAGTATTTT
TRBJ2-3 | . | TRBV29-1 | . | CSSPSVGADTQYF | TGCAGCTCCCCGTCTGTGGGTGCAGATACGCAGTATTTT
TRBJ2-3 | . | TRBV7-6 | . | CASSLGLPGVEEVHTQYF | TGTGCCAGCAGCTTAGGACTCCCGGGAGTGGAAGAGGTGCATACGCAGTATTTT
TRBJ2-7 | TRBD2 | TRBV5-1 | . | CASSLGGTSSYEQYF | TGCGCCAGCAGCTTGGGGGGGACTAGCTCCTACGAGCAGTACTTC
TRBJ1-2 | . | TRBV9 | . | CASSVGDGPSRYGYTF | TGTGCCAGCAGCGTAGGGGACGGACCTTCGAGATATGGCTACACCTTC
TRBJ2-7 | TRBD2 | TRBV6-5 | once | CAAASGGYEQYF | TGTGCCGCGGCTAGCGGGGGCTACGAGCAGTACTTC
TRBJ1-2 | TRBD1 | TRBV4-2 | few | CASSERQGASYGYTF | TGTGCCAGCAGCGAACGACAGGGGGCGAGCTATGGCTACACCTTC
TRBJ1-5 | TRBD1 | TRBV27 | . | CASSLLGDRGNQPQHF | TGTGCCAGCAGTTTATTAGGGGACAGGGGTAATCAGCCCCAGCATTTT
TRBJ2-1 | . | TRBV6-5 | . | CASSYGQGVNEQFF | TGTGCCAGCAGTTACGGGCAGGGTGTCAATGAGCAGTTCTTC
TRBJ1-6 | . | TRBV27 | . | CASSLEGRHSPLHF | TGTGCCAGCAGTTTAGAGGGAAGACATTCACCCCTCCACTTT
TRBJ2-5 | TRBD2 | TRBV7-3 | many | CASSLIAGSVETQYF | TGTGCCAGCAGCCTCATAGCGGGAAGTGTGGAGACCCAGTACTTC
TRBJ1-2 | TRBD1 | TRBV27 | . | CASSVTQGNYGYTF | TGTGCCAGCAGTGTAACACAGGGGAACTATGGCTACACCTTC